A selection of T cell receptor beta chains follows, all from one sample in a study of cytomegalovirus exposure and HLA in healthy donors. The repertoire was sequenced with immunoSEQ multiplex PCR; TCRdb's copy has only in-frame clones and lacks some. The sample lists 100,000 to 150,000 clones, 60% to 80% seen once, with less than 5% in the top ten. Sequencing input: PBMCs. These receptors were taken from a man younger than 45 in good health and CMV-seronegative. Each CDR3 is given with its conserved first and last residue. D genes are given only for firm matches. Not all rows give a size; the values are once, few, many and, for expanded clones, a class.

14	few	NA	TRBJ2-2	TRBV27	TGTGCCAGCAGTTTGATGGACGGGACTTGGGAGCTGTTTTTT	CASSLMDGTWELFF
16	few	TRBD2	TRBJ2-1	TRBV7-8	TGTGCCAGCAGCCCGCGGACTAGCGGGCTCTACAATGAGCAGTTCTTC	CASSPRTSGLYNEQFF
15	NA	NA	TRBJ1-5	TRBV7-9	TGTGCCAGCAGCTTAGGCGGGGATAGCAATCAGCCCCAGCATTTT	CASSLGGDSNQPQHF
13	NA	NA	TRBJ2-7	TRBV29-1	TGCAGCGTTGAAGGCGGGGAGAGGGACGAGCAGTACTTC	CSVEGGERDEQYF
14	NA	TRBD1	TRBJ1-1	TRBV28	TGTGCCAGCCGCGGTCAACAGGGGGCCACTGAAGCTTTCTTT	CASRGQQGATEAFF
14	few	NA	TRBJ1-5	TRBV10-2	TGCGCCAGCAGTGAGTCTATGAGCCGGCAGCCCCAGCATTTT	CASSESMSRQPQHF
17	NA	NA	TRBJ2-6	TRBV5-1	TGCGCCAGCAGCCTATTATCGGGCAGGGCTGGGGCCAACGTCCTGACTTTC	CASSLLSGRAGANVLTF
18	once	TRBD1	TRBJ1-5	TRBV6-4	TGTGCCACATACCTAGGGAGGGACAGGGGGCGATGGAATCAGCCCCAGCATTTT	CATYLGRDRGRWNQPQHF
14	few	NA	TRBJ1-1	TRBV30	TGTGCCTGGAGTGCGACAGGTGCAGGCACTGAAGCTTTCTTT	CAWSATGAGTEAFF
15	NA	NA	TRBJ2-2	TRBV7-9	TGTTCCAGCAGCTTATGGGGCTCGGACACCGGGGAGCTGTTTTTT	CSSSLWGSDTGELFF
18	NA	TRBD1	TRBJ2-2	TRBV4-1	TGCGCCAGCAGTTATACCCGACCGGGACAGAGACACACCGGGGAGCTGTTTTTT	CASSYTRPGQRHTGELFF
13	NA	NA	TRBJ1-1	TRBV5-4	TGTGCCAGCAGCTTGGGCGGTCACACTGAAGCTTTCTTT	CASSLGGHTEAFF
14	NA	NA	TRBJ1-1	TRBV7-2	TGTGCCAGCAGTCGTAGGGAGGAACCCCCCGAGATGGACTTT	CASSRREEPPEMDF
14	NA	NA	TRBJ1-1	TRBV9	TGTGCCAGCAGCGTAGGTGGCGGGACGGATGAAGCTTTCTTT	CASSVGGGTDEAFF
14	NA	NA	TRBJ1-4	TRBV9	TGTGCCAGCAGCGTAGGGACAGCTAATGAAAAACTGTTTTTT	CASSVGTANEKLFF
16	NA	NA	TRBJ2-2	TRBV4-3	TGCGCCAGCAGCCAAGATAGCACAGGATATGACGGGGAGCTGTTTTTT	CASSQDSTGYDGELFF
19	NA	NA	TRBJ1-2	TRBV28	TGTGCCAGCAGTTTACCCGTAGACATGGTAGGGGATTGGCACTATGGCTACACCTTC	CASSLPVDMVGDWHYGYTF
16	NA	TRBD1	TRBJ1-3	TRBV5-1	TGCGCCAGCAGCTTGGATGCAGGGGGGTATGGAAACACCATATATTTT	CASSLDAGGYGNTIYF
16	NA	TRBD2	TRBJ2-1	TRBV13	TGTGCCAGCAGCTTAGGAGGTAGCGGGGGGTTAGGTGAGCAGTTCTTC	CASSLGGSGGLGEQFF
14	NA	NA	TRBJ2-1	TRBV7-9	TGTGCCAGCAGCCCCCTCGCGAGGAACAATGAGCAGTTCTTC	CASSPLARNNEQFF
15	NA	NA	TRBJ1-5	TRBV10-3	TGTGCCATCAGACCGGGACTCGAGAGCAATCAGCCCCAGCATTTT	CAIRPGLESNQPQHF
14	NA	NA	TRBJ2-1	TRBV5-6	TGTGCCAGCAGCGACGTCGGGACTGGGAATGAGCAGTTCTTC	CASSDVGTGNEQFF
15	once	TRBD1	TRBJ1-3	TRBV5-4	TGTGCCAGCAGCCAAGGACAGGGAAAGGGAAACACCATATATTTT	CASSQGQGKGNTIYF
15	NA	TRBD1	TRBJ2-7	TRBV9	TGTGCCAGCAGCGTAGGTCGGGACAGGAGGTACGAGCAGTACTTC	CASSVGRDRRYEQYF
14	NA	TRBD2	TRBJ2-7	TRBV6-5	TGTGCCAGCAGTTACGGACTAGCGGTCCACGAGCAGTACTTC	CASSYGLAVHEQYF
13	NA	NA	TRBJ2-5	TRBV7-2	TGTGCCAGCAGCTTACTCCGGGAGGAGACCCAGTACTTC	CASSLLREETQYF
15	NA	TRBD1	TRBJ1-1	TRBV4-2	TGTGCCAGCAGAGGGACAGGGGGTGTGTGGACTGAAGCTTTCTTT	CASRGTGGVWTEAFF
15	few	NA	TRBJ2-7	TRBV9	TGTGCCAGCAGCCAAAATATTGGGGGGGCGGACGAGCAGTACTTC	CASSQNIGGADEQYF
14	once	TRBD1	TRBJ2-7	TRBV2	TGTGCCAGCAAAGAGGACAGGGACCCCTACGAGCAGTACTTC	CASKEDRDPYEQYF
13	NA	NA	TRBJ1-2	TRBV19	TGTGCCAGTAGTTACGAGACAGTATATGGCTACACCTTC	CASSYETVYGYTF
14	few	NA	TRBJ2-3	TRBV7-2	TGTGCCAGCAGCTCCTCGGGACTCCCTCGTGGGCAGTATTTT	CASSSSGLPRGQYF
15	NA	NA	TRBJ1-4	TRBV5-4	TGTGCCAGCAGCTTGGGGGGCCTCGGGAATGAAAAACTGTTTTTT	CASSLGGLGNEKLFF
18	NA	NA	TRBJ2-3	TRBV2	TGTGCCAGCAGTGATATTTCCTTGGCGGGCACTAGCACAGATACGCAGTATTTT	CASSDISLAGTSTDTQYF
16	few	TRBD1	TRBJ1-2	TRBV4-1	TGCGCCAGCAGCCAAGAACCAGGACAGGTCAACTATGGCTACACCTTC	CASSQEPGQVNYGYTF
16	few	TRBD2	TRBJ2-1	TRBV12-5	TGTGCTAGTGGTTTGGGACTAGCGGGCTCCTACAATGAGCAGTTCTTC	CASGLGLAGSYNEQFF
13	NA	NA	TRBJ1-4	TRBV6-1	TGTGCCAGCAGTCCAGGGATTCTTGAAAAACTGTTTTTT	CASSPGILEKLFF